Each of the 28 T cell receptor beta chains below was sequenced from the same sample in a study of Ad26.COV2.S vaccination and SARS-CoV-2 variants. Treatment meaning: roughly 18 received Ad26.COV2.S at low or high dose, single or two shots; roughly 5 received placebo; per-sample allocation not given. Vaccine and placebo recipients were sampled on day 63 after the first injection. Measured with immunoSEQ multiplex PCR; TCRdb has only the in-frame clones, and not every one. Counted here are about 400,000 clones, roughly 90% occurring once; the ten biggest clones make up 3.6%. The sequencing used peripheral blood, collected in a trial of Ad26.COV2.S vaccine versus placebo. The receptors here all came from a person between 18 and 59 years old who received the Ad26.COV2.S COVID-19 vaccine or a placebo.

The chain couples TRBV28 to TRBJ1-1; D is perhaps TRBD1 (6 bases). The CDR3 runs to 13 residues. V dropped 3 bases and J dropped 11 bases, with 16 bases sitting between them. The V gene's germline CDR1 is MDHEN and CDR2 SYDVKM. Here the CDR3 DNA reads TGTGCCAGCAGTTTTTCGGGGGGCCTGGCTGCTTTCTTT. Translating it yields CASSFSGGLAAFF. Full variable domain (outside the CDR3, taken from reference TRBV28 and TRBJ1-1): DVKVTQSSRYLVKRTGEKVFLECVQDMDHENMFWYRQDPGLGLRLIYFSYDVKMKEKGDIPEGYSVSREKKERFSLILESASTNQTSMYLCASSFSGGLAAFFGQGTRLTVV.

The CDR3 protein is CASSLGFSGGNGNTIYF. For the CDR3, the DNA is TGTGCCAGCAGCTTAGGTTTTTCGGGGGGCAATGGAAACACCATATATTTT. This chain uses TRBV7-8 with TRBJ1-3, with TRBD1 as a possible D gene (6 bases). V gave up 1 base and J gave up 3 bases, with 16 bases separating them. The CDR3 extends over 17 amino acids. Germline V gives CDR1 SGHVS, CDR2 FQNEAQ.

V gene TRBV9 combines with J gene TRBJ1-1; maybe TRBD1 (6 bases). The length of the CDR3 is 17 residues. Per germline, CDR1 SGDLS and CDR2 YYNGEE. Trimming stripped 1 base from V and 1 base from J, with 17 bases between. The CDR3 here is CASSVKVGEGGNTEAFF. CDR3 DNA sequence: TGTGCCAGCAGCGTAAAAGTTGGTGAGGGGGGGAACACTGAAGCTTTCTTT.

V usage is TRBV7-2 and J usage is TRBJ2-7; D ambiguous. The ends were cut back, 2 bases at V and 3 bases at J, with 5 bases in the middle. The length of the CDR3 is 12 residues. CDR1 and CDR2 (germline): SGHTA, FQGNSA. This CDR3 is CASSLSYYEQYF. In DNA form, the CDR3 reads TGTGCCAGCAGCTTATCATACTACGAGCAGTACTTC.

The rearrangement uses TRBV5-1 and TRBJ2-7; tentatively, D is TRBD1 (5 bases). Germline CDR1 reads SGHRS; CDR2 reads YFSETQ. The CDR3 runs 14 residues. V was shortened by 2 bases and J by 0 bases, with 9 bases between the two germline ends. The CDR3: CASSLQESSYEQYF. The CDR3 DNA reads as TGCGCCAGCAGCTTACAGGAGAGCTCCTACGAGCAGTACTTC.

The V call is TRBV2, the J call TRBJ2-1; 8 bases line up with TRBD1. Trimming at V came to 6 bases and at J to 4 bases, leaving 8 bases not matched to a gene. CDR3 length equals 15 residues. Germline-derived CDR1 and CDR2 are SNHLY and FYNNEI. CDR3 in amino acids: CASRLDRGSYNEQFF. The CDR3, as DNA: TGTGCCAGCAGACTTGACAGGGGCAGTTACAATGAGCAGTTCTTC. Full variable domain (missing parts from reference TRBV2 and TRBJ2-1): EPEVTQTPSHQVTQMGQEVILRCVPISNHLYFYWYRQILGQKVEFLVSFYNNEISEKSEIFDDQFSVERPDGSNFTLKIRSTKLEDSAMYFCASRLDRGSYNEQFFGPGTRLTVL.

V is TRBV28 and J is TRBJ2-3; D may match TRBD1 or TRBD2 (5 bases each). Germline V gene lookup returns CDR1 MDHEN and CDR2 SYDVKM. The CDR3 is 11 amino acids. This chain's CDR3 is CHTIRGTGQYF. The DNA of the CDR3 is TGTCACACTATCCGAGGGACGGGGCAGTATTTT.

The chain couples TRBV19 to TRBJ1-3; no clear D gene. The CDR3 sequence is 14 residues long. The V and J ends lost 10 bases and 0 bases respectively, with 13 bases between them. The germline V gene has CDR1 LNHDA and CDR2 SQIVND (reference sequence). As DNA, the CDR3 is TGTGCCACCAACCCCTCGGTCTCTGGAAACACCATATATTTT. It specifies CATNPSVSGNTIYF.

The V and J genes are TRBV6-6 and TRBJ1-5; possibly TRBD1 for D (5 bases). V lost 2 bases to trimming and J lost 2 bases, with 10 bases between them. Per the germline V gene, CDR1 is MNHNY and CDR2 is SVGAGI (reference sequence). This CDR3 has 15 residues. CDR3 amino acids: CASSYGGFGNQPQHF. The CDR3 coding sequence is TGTGCCAGCAGTTACGGGGGGTTTGGCAATCAGCCCCAGCATTTT.

The chain uses TRBV6-4 and TRBJ1-1; tentative D call: TRBD1 (5 bases). CDR1 is MRHNA and CDR2 is SNTAGT in the germline V gene. V lost 3 bases and J 1 base, leaving 18 bases between the germline ends. This CDR3 spans 17 amino acids. This chain's CDR3 is CASSDPSWDLTNTEAFF. The CDR3 DNA is TGTGCCAGCAGTGATCCGAGTTGGGACCTTACGAACACTGAAGCTTTCTTT.

The rearrangement uses TRBV30 and TRBJ2-5; 8 nucleotides align to TRBD2. The CDR3 length is 15 residues. Looked up from germline, CDR1 is GTSNPN and CDR2 is SVGIG (reference sequence). Germline trimming cut 1 base from V and 3 bases from J; bases unmatched to any gene: 7. CDR3 in DNA: TGTGCCTGGAGTGCCTTAGCGGGGCGAGAAGAGACCCAGTACTTC. Its translation is CAWSALAGREETQYF.

CDR3 loop: CASSLVGLSPSEQYF. In nucleotides, the CDR3 is TGTGCCAGCAGCTTAGTTGGTCTGAGCCCCTCCGAGCAGTACTTC. The chain uses TRBV7-6 and TRBJ2-7; D gene unclear. The germline gives CDR1 SGHVS, CDR2 FNYEAQ. The CDR3 is made up of 15 amino acids. The V gene lost 1 base and the J gene lost 6 bases, with 16 bases spanning the gap.

A few counts support this clone. The same CDR3 can be traced to other DNA sequences in this sample. The chain is built from TRBV7-2 and TRBJ2-7; D tentatively reads TRBD1 or TRBD2 (6 bases each). V lost 1 base to trimming and J lost 2 bases, with 9 bases between them. The CDR3 has 14 amino acids. Germline CDR1 and CDR2: SGHTA and FQGNSA. This chain's CDR3 is CASSLEGGTYEQYF. CDR3 sequence (DNA): TGTGCCAGCAGCTTAGAGGGGGGAACCTACGAGCAGTACTTC. Full variable domain (remainder filled in from reference TRBV7-2 and TRBJ2-7): GAGVSQSPSNKVTEKGKDVELRCDPISGHTALYWYRQSLGQGLEFLIYFQGNSAPDKSGLPSDRFSAERTGGSVSTLTIQRTQQEDSAVYLCASSLEGGTYEQYFGPGTRLTVT.

This sequence joins TRBV10-3 and TRBJ1-2; D is unclear. The CDR3 runs 14 residues. CDR1 and CDR2 from the germline V gene are ENHRY and SYGVKD. V lost 4 bases to trimming and J lost 6 bases, with 15 bases between them. The CDR3 here is CAISAQTLGNGYTF. CDR3 sequence (DNA): TGTGCCATCAGTGCCCAAACCCTGGGTAATGGCTACACCTTC.

This sequence joins TRBV29-1 and TRBJ1-2, with TRBD1 as a possible D gene (5 bases). Germline V gene sequence: CDR1 SQVTM, CDR2 ANQGSEA. The CDR3 extends over 14 amino acids. Trimming took off 2 bases at V and 7 bases at J, with 17 bases between the two ends. The CDR3 coding sequence is TGCAGCGTTGAACTGGGACCGAGCGCCAGTGGCTACACCTTC. Translation gives CSVELGPSASGYTF.

The rearrangement joins TRBV3-1 (or the pseudogene TRBV3-2) to TRBJ2-5; the match to TRBD2 covers 14 bases. The V and J ends lost 1 base and 5 bases, in that order; junction bases with no gene match: 27. CDR1 and CDR2 from the germline V gene are LGHDT and YNNKEL (reference sequence). This CDR3 region has 24 residues. For the CDR3, the DNA is TGTGCCAGCAGCCAAGTAGCCAAACTCCCCGGGACTAGCGGGGGCACGCGGCGGGAGGAGACCCAGTACTTC. Translation gives CASSQVAKLPGTSGGTRREETQYF.

The chain is built from TRBV5-3 and TRBJ2-5; D may match TRBD1 or TRBD2 (6 bases each). TRBV5-3 belongs to the ORF category, with a function that is uncertain. There are 17 residues in the CDR3. Trimming left V 3 bases short and J 1 base short, with 19 bases between. The CDR3 spells CARSSPRGLVLQETQYF. In DNA, the CDR3 is TGTGCCAGAAGCTCCCCTCGGGGGCTAGTGCTCCAAGAGACCCAGTACTTC.

J is TRBJ2-3 and V is TRBV30; 7 nucleotides line up with TRBD2. Germline V gives CDR1 GTSNPN, CDR2 SVGIG (reference sequence). The V segment lost 3 bases and the J segment 2 bases; nucleotides outside the gene matches: 8. The CDR3 sequence is 15 residues long. The CDR3 sequence: CAWRGGTDNTDTQYF. The CDR3 DNA sequence: TGTGCCTGGAGGGGGGGGACGGACAACACAGATACGCAGTATTTT.

J is TRBJ1-3 and V is TRBV29-1, with no clear D. The CDR3 covers 14 residues. Germline V gene sequence: CDR1 SQVTM, CDR2 ANQGSEA. Trimming removed 0 bases at V and 1 base at J, with 7 bases between. Written as DNA, the CDR3 is TGCAGCGTTGAAGACGAAGGATCTGGAAACACCATATATTTT. Translating it yields CSVEDEGSGNTIYF. Combining the CDR3 with reference TRBV29-1 and TRBJ1-3 gives the whole variable domain SAVISQKPSRDICQRGTSLTIQCQVDSQVTMMFWYRQQPGQSLTLIATANQGSEATYESGFVIDKFPISRPNLTFSTLTVSNMSPEDSSIYLCSVEDEGSGNTIYFGEGSWLTVV.

A few counts support this clone. The chain combines TRBV6-5 with TRBJ1-3; D gene unclear. Trimming left V 8 bases short and J 1 base short, with 6 bases between. CDR1 is MNHEY, CDR2 SVGAGI, per germline. The length of the CDR3 is 12 residues. CDR3 sequence (DNA): TGTGCCAGCGTGGGGTCTGGAAACACCATATATTTT. It is translated as CASVGSGNTIYF.

V usage is TRBV28 and J usage is TRBJ1-2; TRBD1 matches at 11 bases. This CDR3 is 15 amino acids long. The V gene's germline CDR1 is MDHEN and CDR2 SYDVKM. Losses at the gene ends were 6 bases for V and 6 bases for J; bases not matched to a gene: 9. CDR3: CASRAGTGGQDGYTF. CDR3 nucleotide sequence: TGTGCCAGCAGGGCCGGGACAGGGGGGCAAGATGGCTACACCTTC.

Only one count was recorded for this clone. The chain uses TRBV15 and TRBJ2-3, with 8 bases that match TRBD2. With 3 bases clipped from V and 1 base from J, the junction kept 9 bases outside the gene matches. This CDR3 is 17 amino acids long. CDR1 is LNHNV and CDR2 is YYDKDF in the germline V gene (reference sequence). The CDR3: CATSRRLSGVGTDTQYF. As DNA, the CDR3 is TGTGCCACCAGCAGGAGACTTAGCGGGGTAGGCACAGATACGCAGTATTTT.

This clone has more than one count but fewer than ten. The V and J genes are TRBV19 and TRBJ2-2; tentatively, D is TRBD2 (5 bases). The CDR3 runs 17 residues. Trimming removed 5 bases at V and 6 bases at J, with 22 bases between. Germline V gives CDR1 LNHDA, CDR2 SQIVND (reference sequence). CDR3 sequence reads: CASSPRVPRGLAGELFF. The CDR3 region has the DNA TGTGCCAGTAGTCCTAGGGTACCGCGAGGGTTGGCCGGGGAGCTGTTTTTT.

The gene calls are TRBV5-1 and TRBJ1-1; D is unclear. Between the trimmed V and J ends, which lost 3 bases and 3 bases, there was a span of 21 bases. This CDR3 is built from 17 residues. From germline, CDR1 is SGHRS and CDR2 YFSETQ. DNA for the CDR3: TGCGCCAGCAGCTCGCGAGATGGAGGTGTGAGGCACACTGAAGCTTTCTTT. Translation gives CASSSRDGGVRHTEAFF. Using reference TRBV5-1 and TRBJ1-1 for the parts outside the CDR3, the full variable domain is KAGVTQTPRYLIKTRGQQVTLSCSPISGHRSVSWYQQTPGQGLQFLFEYFSETQRNKGNFPGRFSGRQFSNSRSEMNVSTLELGDSALYLCASSSRDGGVRHTEAFFGQGTRLTVV.

The chain carries TRBV28 and TRBJ2-7; the match to TRBD1 covers 8 bases. The CDR3 has 16 residues. Germline-derived CDR1 and CDR2 are MDHEN and SYDVKM. V shed 3 bases and J 6 bases; nucleotides not matched to a gene: 13. The CDR3 protein is CASSFQAGTGWGEQYF. The DNA for the CDR3 is TGTGCCAGCAGTTTCCAAGCCGGGACAGGATGGGGCGAGCAGTACTTC.

This clone came up once. The CDR3 here is CATSASPGQGDTGELFF. CDR3 nucleotide sequence: TGTGCCACCAGTGCCTCACCGGGACAGGGGGACACCGGGGAGCTGTTTTTT. The J gene is TRBJ2-2, the V gene TRBV24-1; TRBD1 matches at 11 bases. V was pared by 5 bases and J by 3 bases, with 7 bases of the junction left unmatched. The CDR3 sequence is 17 residues long. CDR1 is KGHDR, CDR2 SFDVKD, per germline.

The V gene is TRBV6-1, the J gene TRBJ1-6, with a possible D match to TRBD1 (5 bases). This CDR3 spans 16 amino acids. V was shortened by 3 bases and J by 10 bases, with 19 bases between the two germline ends. Germline lookup yields CDR1 MNHNS and CDR2 SASEGT. The CDR3 reads CASSEGTGTFYSPLHF. CDR3 bases: TGTGCCAGCAGTGAGGGGACGGGGACGTTCTACTCACCCCTCCACTTT.

The rearrangement links TRBV4-1 to TRBJ1-3; D unclear. The V end lost 1 base, the J end lost 3 bases, and 13 bases lay between the germline ends. CDR1 is MGHRA, CDR2 YSYEKL, per germline. The CDR3 sequence is 16 residues long. This CDR3 reads CASSQVRSGFGNTIYF. CDR3 nucleotide sequence: TGCGCCAGCAGCCAAGTCCGATCGGGGTTTGGAAACACCATATATTTT.